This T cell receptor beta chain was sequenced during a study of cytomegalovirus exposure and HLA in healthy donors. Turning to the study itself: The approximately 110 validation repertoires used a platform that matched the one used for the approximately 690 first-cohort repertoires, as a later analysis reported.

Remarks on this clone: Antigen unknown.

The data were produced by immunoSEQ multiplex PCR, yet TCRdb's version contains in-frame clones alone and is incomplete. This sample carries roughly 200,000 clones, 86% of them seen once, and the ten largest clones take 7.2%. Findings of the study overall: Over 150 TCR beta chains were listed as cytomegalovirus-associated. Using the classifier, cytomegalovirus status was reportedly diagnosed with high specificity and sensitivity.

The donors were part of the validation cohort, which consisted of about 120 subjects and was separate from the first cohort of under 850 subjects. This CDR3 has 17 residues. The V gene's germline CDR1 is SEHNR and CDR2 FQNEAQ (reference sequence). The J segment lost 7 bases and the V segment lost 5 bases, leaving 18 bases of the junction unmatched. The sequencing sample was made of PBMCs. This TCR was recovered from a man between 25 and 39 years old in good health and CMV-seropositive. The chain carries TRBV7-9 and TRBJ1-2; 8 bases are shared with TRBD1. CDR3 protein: CASSPYDWTGKERGYTF. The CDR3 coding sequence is TGTGCCAGCAGCCCATACGACTGGACAGGGAAAGAGCGTGGCTACACCTTC.